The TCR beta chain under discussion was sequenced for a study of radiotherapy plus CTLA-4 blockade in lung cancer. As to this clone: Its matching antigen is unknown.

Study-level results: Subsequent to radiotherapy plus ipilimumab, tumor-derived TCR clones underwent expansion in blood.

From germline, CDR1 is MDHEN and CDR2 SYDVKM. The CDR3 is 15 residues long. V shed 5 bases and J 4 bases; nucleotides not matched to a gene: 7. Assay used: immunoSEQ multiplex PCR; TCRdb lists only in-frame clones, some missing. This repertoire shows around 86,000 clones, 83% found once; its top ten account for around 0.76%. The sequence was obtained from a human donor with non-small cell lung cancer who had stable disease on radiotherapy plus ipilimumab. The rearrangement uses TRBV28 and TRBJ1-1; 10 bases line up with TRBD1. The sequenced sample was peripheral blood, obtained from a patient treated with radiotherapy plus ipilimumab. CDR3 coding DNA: TGTGCCAGCAGTCTAAGACAGGGGGCAATCACTGAAGCTTTCTTT. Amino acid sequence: CASSLRQGAITEAFF.